The entry below gives a single T cell receptor (beta chain) sequence along with its context. The sample has other DNA sequences that encode this CDR3 too. The data were taken from a study of T cell responses to AZD1222 COVID-19 vaccine. Germline V gene sequence: CDR1 KGHSH, CDR2 LQKENI. The length of the CDR3 is 12 residues. The V end was cut by 3 bases, the J end by 6 bases, with 7 bases between. Clones were read by immunoSEQ multiplex PCR, and TCRdb kept only the in-frame ones, dropping some. The table includes 130,000 to 150,000 clones, roughly 89% detected once. Sequences were derived from peripheral blood, sampled on day 0 of AZD1222 vaccination. The receptor was isolated from an adult in good health. This chain links TRBV18 with TRBJ2-3; D unresolved. CDR3 sequence (DNA): TGTGCCAGCTCACCTTCCGGGGATACGCAGTATTTT. It yields the protein CASSPSGDTQYF.